This T cell receptor beta chain was documented in a study of shared clonotypes between healthy human individuals. Regarding this clone: The antigen is unknown.

Sequenced by immunoSEQ multiplex PCR; TCRdb stores in-frame clones only, minus some. The top ten hold about 0.34% of the sample, which has fewer than 2.5 million clones, approximately 93% seen once. Overall study findings and caveats: Among non-shared clonotypes, generation probabilities were lower than among those shared by all four donors.

Those who donated were healthy HIV-negative adults, with no recent acute infections or vaccinations reported. Trimming cost V 7 bases and J 5 bases; bases outside gene matches: 11. The germline CDR1 and CDR2 sequences are SNHLY and FYNNEI. The CDR3 length is 15 residues. The V call is TRBV2, the J call TRBJ2-5, with TRBD1 matching 9 bases. Sequenced material: naive CD4+ T cells from PBMCs. This sample's subset: CD45RA+ positively selected. This TCR came from a man younger than 35 in good health. Some clones in this sample may be carry-over from other donors' samples. This CDR3 reads CASTPGQGGRETQYF. The CDR3, as DNA: TGTGCCAGCACACCGGGACAGGGAGGTAGGGAGACCCAGTACTTC. Looking up the rest from reference TRBV2 and TRBJ2-5 gives the full variable domain: EPEVTQTPSHQVTQMGQEVILRCVPISNHLYFYWYRQILGQKVEFLVSFYNNEISEKSEIFDDQFSVERPDGSNFTLKIRSTKLEDSAMYFCASTPGQGGRETQYFGPGTRLLVL.